These 5 T cell receptor beta chains were all obtained from the same sample, sequenced in a study of CD8+CD57+ T cells in acquired aplastic anemia. By flow cytometry, patients selected for sequencing had shown an expansion of CD8+CD57+ cells. Genomic DNA was employed as the template in profiling TCR beta VDJ and CDR3. TCRdb re-called the reads through MiXCR, storing one row per CDR3 protein. The sample contains around 250,000 distinct CDR3 sequences, roughly 82% of which appear only once. Sequenced sample: sorted CD4+, CD8+, or CD8+CD57+ T cells (not recorded which) from PBMCs. These receptors were obtained from a human donor with aplastic anemia.

The chain uses TRBV19 and TRBJ1-1; possibly TRBD1 for D (5 bases). The length of the CDR3 is 14 residues. Deletions cut 6 bases from V and 4 bases from J, with 15 bases between. CDR1 and CDR2 (germline): LNHDA, SQIVND (reference sequence). The CDR3 here is CASRGPYFGTEAFF. Here the CDR3 DNA reads TGTGCCAGTAGGGGACCTTACTTTGGCACTGAAGCTTTCTTT.

This clonotype appeared a single time. The chain combines TRBV2 with TRBJ1-5; D not resolved. Deletions cut 7 bases from V and 4 bases from J, with 17 bases between. The CDR3 sequence is 15 residues long. Germline V lookup: CDR1 SNHLY, CDR2 FYNNEI. CDR3 protein: CASMAENAGNQPQHF. The CDR3 DNA sequence: TGTGCCAGCATGGCAGAAAATGCAGGAAATCAGCCCCAGCATTTT.

The chain combines TRBV12-3 or TRBV12-4 with TRBJ1-1; D might be TRBD1 (5 bases). This CDR3 has 14 amino acids. Trimming removed 3 bases from V and 0 bases from J, with 8 bases in between. CDR3 bases: TGTGCCAGCAGTTTCGGGACGGTGAACACTGAAGCTTTCTTT. Its translation is CASSFGTVNTEAFF.

V usage is TRBV5-8 and J usage is TRBJ2-5; D gene uncertain. The CDR3 is made up of 14 amino acids. Per germline, CDR1 SGHTS and CDR2 YDEGEE. Trimming cost V 4 bases and J 0 bases, with 10 bases left between them. CDR3 DNA: TGTGCCAGCAGCGTGGCGACGTACCAAGAGACCCAGTACTTC. Residues: CASSVATYQETQYF.

To note about this clonotype: A read error is likely, as this CDR3 ends without the conserved phenylalanine or tryptophan. The limits of the CDR3 on the DNA are not certain, so only TCRdb's listed CDR3 is given. The chain uses TRBV7-9 and TRBJ2-3; TRBD1, the table's D call, lacks a check against the DNA. The CDR3 totals 13 residues, both ends included. The germline CDR1 and CDR2 sequences are SEHNR and FQNEAQ (reference sequence). CDR3 sequence: CAGGDGGEDQQFL.